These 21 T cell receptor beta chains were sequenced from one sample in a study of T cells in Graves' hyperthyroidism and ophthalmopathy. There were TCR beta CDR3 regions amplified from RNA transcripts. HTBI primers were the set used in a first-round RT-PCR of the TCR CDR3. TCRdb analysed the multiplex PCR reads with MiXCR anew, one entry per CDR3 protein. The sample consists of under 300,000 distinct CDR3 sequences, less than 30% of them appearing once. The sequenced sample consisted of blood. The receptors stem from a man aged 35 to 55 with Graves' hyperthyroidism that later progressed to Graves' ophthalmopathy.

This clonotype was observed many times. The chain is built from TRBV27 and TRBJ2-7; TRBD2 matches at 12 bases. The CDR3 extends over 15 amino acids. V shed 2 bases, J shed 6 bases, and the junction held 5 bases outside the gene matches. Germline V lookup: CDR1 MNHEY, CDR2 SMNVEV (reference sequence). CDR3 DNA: TGTGCCAGCAGTTTACTAGCGGGAGGGCCCGCCGAGCAGTACTTC. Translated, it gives CASSLLAGGPAEQYF.

CDR3 bases: TGTGCCAGCAGGGAGGACAGGGGAAACACCGGGGAGCTGTTTTTT. Translation gives CASREDRGNTGELFF. The chain joins TRBV12-3 or TRBV12-4 to TRBJ2-2; TRBD1 agrees at 9 bases. V shed 6 bases, J shed 2 bases, and the junction held 4 bases outside the gene matches. The CDR3 covers 15 residues.

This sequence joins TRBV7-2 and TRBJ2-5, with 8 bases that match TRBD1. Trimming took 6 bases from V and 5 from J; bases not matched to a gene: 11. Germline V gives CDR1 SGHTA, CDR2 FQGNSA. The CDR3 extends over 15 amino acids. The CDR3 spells CASSTQGGRGETQYF. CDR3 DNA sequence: TGTGCCAGCAGTACACAGGGGGGCCGGGGGGAGACCCAGTACTTC.

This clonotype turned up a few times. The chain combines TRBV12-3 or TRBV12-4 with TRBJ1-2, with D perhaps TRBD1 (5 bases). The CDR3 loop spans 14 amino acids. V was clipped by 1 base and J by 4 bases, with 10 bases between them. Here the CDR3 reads CASSLGGRGYGYTF. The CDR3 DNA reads TGTGCCAGCAGTTTAGGGGGACGGGGCTATGGCTACACCTTC.

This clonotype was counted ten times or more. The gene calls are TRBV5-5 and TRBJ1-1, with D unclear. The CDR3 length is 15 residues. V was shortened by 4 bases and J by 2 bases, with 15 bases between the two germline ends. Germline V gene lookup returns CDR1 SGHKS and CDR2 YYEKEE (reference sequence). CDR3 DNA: TGTGCCAGCAGCCCCGGGTGGAGGATTAACACTGAAGCTTTCTTT. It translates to CASSPGWRINTEAFF.

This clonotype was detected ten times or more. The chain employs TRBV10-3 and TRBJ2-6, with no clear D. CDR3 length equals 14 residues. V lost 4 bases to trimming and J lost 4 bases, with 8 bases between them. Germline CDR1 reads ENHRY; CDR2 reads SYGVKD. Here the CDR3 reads CAISGADGANVLTF. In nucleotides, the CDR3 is TGTGCCATCAGTGGGGCGGACGGGGCCAACGTCCTGACTTTC.

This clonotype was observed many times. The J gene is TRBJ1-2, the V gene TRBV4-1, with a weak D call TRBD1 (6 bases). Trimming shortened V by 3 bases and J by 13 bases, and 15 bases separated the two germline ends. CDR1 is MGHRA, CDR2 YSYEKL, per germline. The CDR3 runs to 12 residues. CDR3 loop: CASSHPGQSRTF. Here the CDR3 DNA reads TGCGCCAGCAGCCATCCCGGACAGAGTCGCACCTTC.

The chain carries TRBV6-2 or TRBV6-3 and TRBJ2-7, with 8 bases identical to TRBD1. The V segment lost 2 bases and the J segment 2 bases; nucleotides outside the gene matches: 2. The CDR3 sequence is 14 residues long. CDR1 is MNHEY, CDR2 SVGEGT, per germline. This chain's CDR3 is CASSYGDRTYEQYF. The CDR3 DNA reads TGTGCCAGCAGTTACGGGGACAGGACCTACGAGCAGTACTTC.

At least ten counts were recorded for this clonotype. CDR3 sequence reads: CASRSSWVDTEAFF. CDR3 nucleotides: TGTGCCAGCAGGTCCTCATGGGTGGACACTGAAGCTTTCTTT. The chain uses TRBV28 and TRBJ1-1; no clear D. Germline CDR1 MDHEN, CDR2 SYDVKM. Trimming took off 6 bases at V and 3 bases at J, with 14 bases between the two ends. The CDR3 is 14 residues long.

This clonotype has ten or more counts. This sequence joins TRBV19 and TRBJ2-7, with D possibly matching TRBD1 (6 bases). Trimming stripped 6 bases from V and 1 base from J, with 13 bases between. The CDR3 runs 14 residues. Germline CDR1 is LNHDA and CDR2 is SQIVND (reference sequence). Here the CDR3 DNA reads TGTGCCAGTAGACTGCGGACAGATTCCTACGAGCAGTACTTC. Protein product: CASRLRTDSYEQYF.

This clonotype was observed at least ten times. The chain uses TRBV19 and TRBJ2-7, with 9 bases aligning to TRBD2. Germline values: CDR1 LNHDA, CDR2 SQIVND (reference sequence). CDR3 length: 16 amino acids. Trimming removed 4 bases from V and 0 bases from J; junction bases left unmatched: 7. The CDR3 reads CASSTGTSSYSYEQYF. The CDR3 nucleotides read TGTGCCAGTAGTACGGGGACTAGCTCTTACTCCTACGAGCAGTACTTC.

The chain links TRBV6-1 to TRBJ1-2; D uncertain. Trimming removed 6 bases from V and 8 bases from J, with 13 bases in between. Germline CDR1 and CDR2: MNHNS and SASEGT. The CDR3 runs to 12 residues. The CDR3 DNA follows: TGTGCCAGCAGACACGCCCAAGGGGGCTACACCTTC. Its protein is CASRHAQGGYTF.

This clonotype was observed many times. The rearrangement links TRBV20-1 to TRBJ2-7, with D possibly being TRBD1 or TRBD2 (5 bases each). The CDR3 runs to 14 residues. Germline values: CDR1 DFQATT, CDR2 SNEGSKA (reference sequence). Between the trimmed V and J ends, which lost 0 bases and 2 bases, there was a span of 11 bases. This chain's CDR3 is CSARDRVGPYEQYF. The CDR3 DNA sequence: TGCAGTGCTAGAGATCGAGTGGGACCCTACGAGCAGTACTTC.

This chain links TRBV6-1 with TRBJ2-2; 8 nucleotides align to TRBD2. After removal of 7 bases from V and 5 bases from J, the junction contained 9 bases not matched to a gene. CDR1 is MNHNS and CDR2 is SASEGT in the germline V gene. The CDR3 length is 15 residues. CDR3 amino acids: CASKAGAGETGELFF. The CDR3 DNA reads TGTGCCAGCAAGGCGGGAGCGGGGGAAACCGGGGAGCTGTTTTTT.

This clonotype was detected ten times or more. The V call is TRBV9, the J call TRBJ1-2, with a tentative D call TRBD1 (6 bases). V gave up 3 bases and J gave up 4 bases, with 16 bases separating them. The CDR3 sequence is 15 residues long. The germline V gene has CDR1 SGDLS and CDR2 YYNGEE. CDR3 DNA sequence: TGTGCCAGCAGCGACGAGGGGGGGAGAGGCTATGGCTACACCTTC. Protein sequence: CASSDEGGRGYGYTF. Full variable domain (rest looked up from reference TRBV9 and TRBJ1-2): DSGVTQTPKHLITATGQRVTLRCSPRSGDLSVYWYQQSLDQGLQFLIQYYNGEERAKGNILERFSAQQFPDLHSELNLSSLELGDSALYFCASSDEGGRGYGYTFGSGTRLTVV.

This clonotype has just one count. CDR3 amino acids: CAISETGGNPNTEAFF. In DNA form, the CDR3 reads TGTGCCATCTCCGAGACAGGGGGGAATCCGAACACTGAAGCTTTCTTT. V gene TRBV28 combines with J gene TRBJ1-1; the match to TRBD1 covers 9 bases. This CDR3 is built from 16 residues. The germline V gene encodes CDR1 MDHEN and CDR2 SYDVKM. V trimming: 10 bases; J trimming: 1 base; junction bases outside the gene matches: 13.

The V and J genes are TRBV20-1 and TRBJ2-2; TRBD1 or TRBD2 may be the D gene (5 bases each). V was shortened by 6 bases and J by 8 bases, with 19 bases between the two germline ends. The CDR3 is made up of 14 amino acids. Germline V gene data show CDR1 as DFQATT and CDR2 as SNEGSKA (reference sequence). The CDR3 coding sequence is TGCAGTGCCCGGGTGGCATCCGGGGCGGGGGAGCTGTTTTTT. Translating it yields CSARVASGAGELFF.

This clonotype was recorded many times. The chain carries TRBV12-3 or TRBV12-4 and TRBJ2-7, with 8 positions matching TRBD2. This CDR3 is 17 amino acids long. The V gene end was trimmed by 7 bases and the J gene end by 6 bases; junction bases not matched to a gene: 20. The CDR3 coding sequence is TGTGCCAGCACCTCAATAGGTCAACCGGGACTAGTGTGCGAGCAGTACTTC. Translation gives CASTSIGQPGLVCEQYF.

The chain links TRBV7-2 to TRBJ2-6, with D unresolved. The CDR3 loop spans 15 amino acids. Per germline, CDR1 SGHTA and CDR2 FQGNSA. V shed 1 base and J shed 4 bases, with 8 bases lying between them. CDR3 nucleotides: TGTGCCAGCAGCTTAGTCGGCGAGGGGGCCAACGTCCTGACTTTC. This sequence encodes CASSLVGEGANVLTF.

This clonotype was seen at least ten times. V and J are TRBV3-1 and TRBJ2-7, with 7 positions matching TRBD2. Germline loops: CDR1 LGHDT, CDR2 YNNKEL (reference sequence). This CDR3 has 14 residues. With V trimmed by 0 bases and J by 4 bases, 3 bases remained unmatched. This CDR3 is CASSQEGGGYEQYF. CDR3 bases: TGTGCCAGCAGCCAAGAGGGCGGGGGATACGAGCAGTACTTC.

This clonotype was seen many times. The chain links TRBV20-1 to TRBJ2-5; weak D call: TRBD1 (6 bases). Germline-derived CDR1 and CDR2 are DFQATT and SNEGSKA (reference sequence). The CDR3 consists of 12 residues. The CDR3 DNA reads TGCAGCGCACTTAGGGGGCAAGAGACCCAGTACTTC. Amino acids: CSALRGQETQYF.